This T cell receptor (beta chain) was sequenced for a study of T-cell reconstitution after alpha-beta-depleted transplantation in children. The library targeted TCRbeta and was prepared with unique molecular identifiers. TCRdb reanalysed the PCR reads using MiXCR and keeps one entry per CDR3 protein. The sample includes a few hundred thousand distinct CDR3 sequences, roughly 22% of them seen just once. Losses at the gene ends were 3 bases for V and 9 bases for J; bases not matched to a gene: 8. The germline V gene has CDR1 DFQATT and CDR2 SNEGSKA (reference sequence). The CDR3 is 15 residues long. This clonotype came up a few times.

The source of this sequence is a human donor who donated a stem cell graft to a child with acute myeloid leukemia. Sample: PBMCs from the stem cell graft donor, taken from the stem cell graft. This chain connects TRBV20-1 to TRBJ2-1; 13 nucleotides agree with TRBD2. The CDR3 region has the DNA TGCAGTGCTAGTTTAGGACTAGCGGGAGTGGGTGAGCAGTTCTTC. It yields the protein CSASLGLAGVGEQFF.